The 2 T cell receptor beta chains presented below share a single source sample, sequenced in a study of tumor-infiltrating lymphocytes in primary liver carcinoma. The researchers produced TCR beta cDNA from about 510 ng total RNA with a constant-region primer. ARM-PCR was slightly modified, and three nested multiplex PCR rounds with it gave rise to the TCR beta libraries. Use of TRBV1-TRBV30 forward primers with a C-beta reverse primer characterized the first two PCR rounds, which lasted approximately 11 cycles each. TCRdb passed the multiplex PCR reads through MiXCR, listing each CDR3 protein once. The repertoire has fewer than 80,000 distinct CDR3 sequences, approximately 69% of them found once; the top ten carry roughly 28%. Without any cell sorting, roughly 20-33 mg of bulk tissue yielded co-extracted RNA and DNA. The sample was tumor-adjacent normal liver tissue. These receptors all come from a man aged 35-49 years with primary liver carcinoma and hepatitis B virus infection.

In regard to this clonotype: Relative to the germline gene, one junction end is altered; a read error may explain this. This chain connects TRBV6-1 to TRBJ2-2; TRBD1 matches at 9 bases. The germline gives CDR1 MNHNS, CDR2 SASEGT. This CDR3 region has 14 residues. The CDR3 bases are TGTGCCAGCAGCACAGGGGGCGACACCGGGAAGCTCTTTTTT. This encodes CASSTGGDTGKLFF.

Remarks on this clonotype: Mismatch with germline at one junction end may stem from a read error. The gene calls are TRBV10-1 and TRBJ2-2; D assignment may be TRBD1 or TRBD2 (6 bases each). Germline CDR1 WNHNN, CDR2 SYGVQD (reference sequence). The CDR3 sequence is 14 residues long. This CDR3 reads CASSVGGSTGELFF. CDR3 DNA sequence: TGTGCCAGCAGTGTAGGGGGGAGTACCGGGGAGCTGTTTTTT.